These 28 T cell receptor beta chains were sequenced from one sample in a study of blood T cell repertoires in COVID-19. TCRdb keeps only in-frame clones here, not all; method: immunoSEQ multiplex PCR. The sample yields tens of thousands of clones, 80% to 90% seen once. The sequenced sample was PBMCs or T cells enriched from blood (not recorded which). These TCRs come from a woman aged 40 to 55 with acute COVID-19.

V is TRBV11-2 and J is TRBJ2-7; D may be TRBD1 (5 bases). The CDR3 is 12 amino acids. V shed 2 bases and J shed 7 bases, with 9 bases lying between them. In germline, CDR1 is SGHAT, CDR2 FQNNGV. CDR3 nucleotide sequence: TGTGCCAGCAGCTTATCAGGGTATGAGCAGTACGTC. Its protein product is CASSLSGYEQYV.

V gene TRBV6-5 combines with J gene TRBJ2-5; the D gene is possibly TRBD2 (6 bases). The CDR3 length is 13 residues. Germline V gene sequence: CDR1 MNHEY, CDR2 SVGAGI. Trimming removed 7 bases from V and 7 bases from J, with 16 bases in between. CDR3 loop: CASTTGGIGTQYF. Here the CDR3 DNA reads TGTGCCAGCACCACAGGAGGGATCGGGACCCAGTACTTC.

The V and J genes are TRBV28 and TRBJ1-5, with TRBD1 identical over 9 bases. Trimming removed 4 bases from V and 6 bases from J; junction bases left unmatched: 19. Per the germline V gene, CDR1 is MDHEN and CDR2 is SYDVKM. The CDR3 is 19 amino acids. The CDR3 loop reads CASSSTRGRTGGAGQPQHF. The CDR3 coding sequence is TGTGCCAGCAGTTCAACACGCGGCAGAACAGGGGGCGCGGGTCAGCCCCAGCATTTT.

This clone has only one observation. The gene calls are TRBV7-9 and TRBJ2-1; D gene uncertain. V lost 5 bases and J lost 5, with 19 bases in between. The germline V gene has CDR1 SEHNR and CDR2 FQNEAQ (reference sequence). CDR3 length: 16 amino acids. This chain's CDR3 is CASSLRGVALHNEQFF. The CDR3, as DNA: TGTGCCAGCAGCCTCCGCGGAGTAGCTTTGCACAATGAGCAGTTCTTC. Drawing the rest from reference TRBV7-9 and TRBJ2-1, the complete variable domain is DTGVSQNPRHKITKRGQNVTFRCDPISEHNRLYWYRQTLGQGPEFLTYFQNEAQLEKSRLLSDRFSAERPKGSFSTLEIQRTEQGDSAMYLCASSLRGVALHNEQFFGPGTRLTVL.

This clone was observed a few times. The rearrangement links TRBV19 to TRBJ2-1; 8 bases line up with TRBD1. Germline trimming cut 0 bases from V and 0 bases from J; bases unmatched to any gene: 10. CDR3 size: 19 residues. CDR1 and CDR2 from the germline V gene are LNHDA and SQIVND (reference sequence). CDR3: CASSIDSGTGGFSYNEQFF. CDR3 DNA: TGTGCCAGTAGTATAGATTCAGGGACAGGTGGTTTCTCCTACAATGAGCAGTTCTTC.

CDR3 nucleotides: TGTGCCAGCAGTCTTAATCAGCCCCAGCATTTT. This translates into CASSLNQPQHF. This chain joins TRBV28 and TRBJ1-5; the D is unclear. Germline CDR1 MDHEN, CDR2 SYDVKM. CDR3 length: 11 amino acids. Trimming removed 5 bases from V and 4 bases from J, with 3 bases in between.

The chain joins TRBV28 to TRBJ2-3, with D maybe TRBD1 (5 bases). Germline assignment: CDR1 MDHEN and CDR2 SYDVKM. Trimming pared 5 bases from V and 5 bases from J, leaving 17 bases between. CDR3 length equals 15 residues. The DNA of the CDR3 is TGTGCCAGCAGTCCCCTAGGGGATCTGGGAGATACGCAGTATTTT. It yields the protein CASSPLGDLGDTQYF.

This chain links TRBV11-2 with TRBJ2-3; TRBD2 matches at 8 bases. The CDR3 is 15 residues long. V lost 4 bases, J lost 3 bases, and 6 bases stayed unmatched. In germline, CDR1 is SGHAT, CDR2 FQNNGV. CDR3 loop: CASSYPGTSTDTQYF. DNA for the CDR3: TGTGCCAGCAGCTATCCGGGGACTAGTACAGATACGCAGTATTTT.

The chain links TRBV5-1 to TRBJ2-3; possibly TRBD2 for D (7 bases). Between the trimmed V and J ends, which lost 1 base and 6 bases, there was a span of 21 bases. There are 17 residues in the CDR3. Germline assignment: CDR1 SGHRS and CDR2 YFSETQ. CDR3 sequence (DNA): TGCGCCAGCAGCTTGTTCGACGGGGGGCGGTCCTATGATACGCAGTATTTT. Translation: CASSLFDGGRSYDTQYF.

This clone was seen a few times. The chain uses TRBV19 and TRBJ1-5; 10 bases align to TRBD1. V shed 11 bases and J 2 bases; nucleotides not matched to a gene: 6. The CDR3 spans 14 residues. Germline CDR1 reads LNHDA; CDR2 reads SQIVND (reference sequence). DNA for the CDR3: TGTGCCTCCTCCGGGACAGGGGGCAATCAGCCCCAGCATTTT. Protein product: CASSGTGGNQPQHF.

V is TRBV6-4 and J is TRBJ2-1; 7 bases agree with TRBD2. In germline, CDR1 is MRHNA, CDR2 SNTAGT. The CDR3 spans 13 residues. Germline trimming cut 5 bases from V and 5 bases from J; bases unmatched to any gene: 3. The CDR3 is CASSPRGDNEQFF. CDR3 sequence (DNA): TGTGCCAGCAGTCCCCGGGGGGACAATGAGCAGTTCTTC.

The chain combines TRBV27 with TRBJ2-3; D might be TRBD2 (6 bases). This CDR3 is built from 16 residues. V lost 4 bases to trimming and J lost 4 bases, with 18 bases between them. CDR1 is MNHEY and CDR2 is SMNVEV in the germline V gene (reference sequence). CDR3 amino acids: CASSSPSGPSADTQYF. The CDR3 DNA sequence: TGTGCCAGCAGTTCCCCCAGCGGGCCCAGCGCAGATACGCAGTATTTT.

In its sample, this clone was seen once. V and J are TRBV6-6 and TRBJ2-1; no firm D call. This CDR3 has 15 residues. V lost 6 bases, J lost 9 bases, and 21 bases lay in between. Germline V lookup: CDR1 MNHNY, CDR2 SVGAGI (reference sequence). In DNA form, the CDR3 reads TGTGCCAGCAGCCCATTCAGGATTGGCTCGAGTGAGCAGTTCTTC. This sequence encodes CASSPFRIGSSEQFF.

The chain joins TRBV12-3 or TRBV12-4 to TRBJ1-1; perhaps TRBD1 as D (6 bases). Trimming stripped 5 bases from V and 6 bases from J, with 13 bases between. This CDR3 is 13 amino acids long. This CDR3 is CASSGQRIAEAFF. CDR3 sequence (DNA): TGTGCCAGCAGTGGACAGCGAATCGCTGAAGCTTTCTTT.

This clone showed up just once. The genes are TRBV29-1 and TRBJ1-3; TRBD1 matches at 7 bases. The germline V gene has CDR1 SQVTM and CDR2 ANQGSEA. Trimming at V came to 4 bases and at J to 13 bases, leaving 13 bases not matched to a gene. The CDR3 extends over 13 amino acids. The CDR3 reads CSVVGQLSRIIYF. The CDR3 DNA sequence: TGCAGCGTTGTGGGACAGCTGTCGAGAATTATATATTTT.

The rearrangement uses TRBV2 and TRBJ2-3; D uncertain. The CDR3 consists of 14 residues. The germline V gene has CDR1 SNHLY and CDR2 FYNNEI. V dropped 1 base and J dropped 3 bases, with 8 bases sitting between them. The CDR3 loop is CASSEGAVTDTQYF. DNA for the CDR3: TGTGCCAGCAGTGAAGGGGCAGTAACAGATACGCAGTATTTT.

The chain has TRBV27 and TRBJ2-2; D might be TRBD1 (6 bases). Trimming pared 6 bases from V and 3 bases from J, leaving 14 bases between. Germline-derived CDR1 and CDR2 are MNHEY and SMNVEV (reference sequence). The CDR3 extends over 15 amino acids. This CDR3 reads CASRLQGRDTGELFF. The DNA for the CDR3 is TGTGCCAGCAGGCTACAGGGTCGGGACACCGGGGAGCTGTTTTTT.

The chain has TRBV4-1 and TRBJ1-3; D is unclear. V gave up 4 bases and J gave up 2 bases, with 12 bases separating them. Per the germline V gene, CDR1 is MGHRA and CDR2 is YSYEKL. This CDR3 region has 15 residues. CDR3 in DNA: TGCGCCAGCAGCCGAGCAGACACTGCTGGAAACACCATATATTTT. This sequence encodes CASSRADTAGNTIYF.

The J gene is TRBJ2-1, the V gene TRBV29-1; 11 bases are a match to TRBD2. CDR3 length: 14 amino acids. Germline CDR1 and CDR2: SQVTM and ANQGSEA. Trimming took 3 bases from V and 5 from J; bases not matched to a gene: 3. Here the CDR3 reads CSVDGTSGDNEQFF. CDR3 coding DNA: TGCAGCGTTGATGGGACTAGCGGAGACAATGAGCAGTTCTTC.

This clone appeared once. CDR3 DNA: TGTGCCAGCAGCCAAAGCACAGGGGATTCACCCCTCCACTTT. Translating it yields CASSQSTGDSPLHF. This chain connects TRBV4-2 to TRBJ1-6, with 7 bases that match TRBD1. CDR1 and CDR2 from the germline V gene are LGHNA and YNFKEQ. The CDR3 has 14 amino acids. The V gene end was trimmed by 2 bases and the J gene end by 8 bases; junction bases not matched to a gene: 3.

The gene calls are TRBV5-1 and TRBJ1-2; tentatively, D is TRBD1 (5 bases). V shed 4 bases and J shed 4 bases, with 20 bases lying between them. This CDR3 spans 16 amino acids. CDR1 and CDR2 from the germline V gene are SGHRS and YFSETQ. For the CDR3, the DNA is TGCGCCAGCAGCCCTAGGACAACCGGCTCTTTCTATGGCTACACCTTC. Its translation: CASSPRTTGSFYGYTF.

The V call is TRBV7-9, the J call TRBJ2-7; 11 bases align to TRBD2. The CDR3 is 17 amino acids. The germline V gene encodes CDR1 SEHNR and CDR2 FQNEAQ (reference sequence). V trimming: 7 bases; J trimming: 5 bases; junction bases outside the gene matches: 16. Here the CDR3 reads CASNLGAKTSGNDEQYF. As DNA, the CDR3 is TGTGCCAGCAACCTGGGGGCGAAGACTAGCGGGAATGACGAGCAGTACTTC.

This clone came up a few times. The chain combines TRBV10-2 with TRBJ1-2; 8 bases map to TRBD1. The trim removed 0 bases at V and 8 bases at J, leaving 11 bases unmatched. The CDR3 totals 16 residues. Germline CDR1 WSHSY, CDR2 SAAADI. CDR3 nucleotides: TGCGCCAGCAGTGAGTCATTTTACGGGACAGGAGAAGGCTACACCTTC. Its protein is CASSESFYGTGEGYTF.

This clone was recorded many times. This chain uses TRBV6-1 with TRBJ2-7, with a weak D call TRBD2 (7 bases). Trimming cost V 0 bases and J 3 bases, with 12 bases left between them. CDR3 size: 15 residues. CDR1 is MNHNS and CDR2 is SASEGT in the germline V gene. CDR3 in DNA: TGTGCCAGCAGTGAAGCCGCGGGGGCCATCTACGAGCAGTACGTC. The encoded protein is CASSEAAGAIYEQYV.

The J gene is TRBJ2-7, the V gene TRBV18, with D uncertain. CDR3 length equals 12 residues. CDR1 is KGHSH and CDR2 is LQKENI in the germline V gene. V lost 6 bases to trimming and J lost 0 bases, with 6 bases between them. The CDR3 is CASSPSSYEQYV. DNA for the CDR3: TGTGCCAGCTCCCCTAGCTCCTACGAGCAGTACGTC.

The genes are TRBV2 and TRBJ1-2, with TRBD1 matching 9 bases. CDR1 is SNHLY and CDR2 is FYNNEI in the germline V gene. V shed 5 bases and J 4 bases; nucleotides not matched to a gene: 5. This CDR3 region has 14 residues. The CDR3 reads CASSSRDRVYGYTF. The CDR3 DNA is TGTGCCAGCAGTTCCCGGGACAGGGTCTATGGCTACACCTTC.

The CDR3 is CASSRGLLGEKLFF. The CDR3 DNA sequence: TGTGCCAGCAGCCGCGGACTCTTGGGAGAAAAACTGTTTTTT. This chain uses TRBV5-6 with TRBJ1-4; D is uncertain. Germline V gene sequence: CDR1 SGHDT, CDR2 YYEEEE. CDR3 size: 14 residues. Between the trimmed V and J ends, which lost 4 bases and 8 bases, there was a span of 15 bases.

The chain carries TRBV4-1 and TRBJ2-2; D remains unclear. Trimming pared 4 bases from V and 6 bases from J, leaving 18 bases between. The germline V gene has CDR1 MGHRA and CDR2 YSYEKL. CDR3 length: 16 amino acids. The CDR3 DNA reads TGCGCCAGCAGCCCTTCGATCACACGCGGCCCCGGGGAGCTGTTTTTT. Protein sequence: CASSPSITRGPGELFF.